The T cell receptor beta chain described here comes from a study of blood T cell repertoires in COVID-19. As for the study in general: Acute and convalescent COVID-19 samples came from the United States, Italy and Spain. Sources were T cells, B-cell-depleted T cells, or PBMCs; the material itself was cDNA or gDNA.

Original processing notes: Nucleated cell counts were estimated from reference gene primer amplification. The protocol was immunoSEQ multiplex PCR, while the TCRdb copy is restricted to in-frame clones and leaves out a portion. Clone size and the V and J calls come from that table; the DNA yielded D and trimming. The table lists about 55,000 clones, over 75% of them singletons. The CDR3 is 15 amino acids. Germline assignment: CDR1 KGHDR and CDR2 SFDVKD. The J segment lost 7 bases and the V segment lost 4 bases, leaving 7 bases of the junction unmatched. V gene TRBV24-1 combines with J gene TRBJ2-2; 8 positions match TRBD1. Sequenced input: peripheral blood. This TCR derives from a human donor with active COVID-19. The donor label of this sample is uncertain. CDR3 loop: CATSDPGQGSGELFF. DNA of the CDR3: TGTGCCACCAGTGACCCAGGACAGGGAAGCGGGGAGCTGTTTTTT.